This entry lists 32 T cell receptor beta chains sequenced from one sample in a study of tumor and adjacent non-tumor tissue in lung cancer. The library came from three nested PCR rounds adapted from ARM-PCR protocols. TCRdb itself ran the multiplex PCR reads through MiXCR, one entry per CDR3 protein. The table has more than 35,000 distinct CDR3 sequences, around 62% seen once. RNA was extracted from bulk tissue without any cell sorting. Distant lung tissue was collected more than 3 cm away from the tumor edge. The sequenced material came from distant non-tumor lung tissue. Receptors were obtained from a woman aged 35 to 49 with non-small cell lung cancer.

In the case of this clonotype: Germline and junction disagree at one end, which may indicate a read error. The V call is TRBV12-3 or TRBV12-4, the J call TRBJ2-1; D unclear. The CDR3 runs to 15 residues. The CDR3 region is CTRRLGPGSYNEQFF. Here the CDR3 DNA reads TGTACCAGGAGATTAGGTCCCGGCTCCTACAATGAGCAGTTCTTC.

In regard to this clonotype: A much larger clonotype is one base distant, so this may be a read error. This sequence joins TRBV28 and TRBJ2-2; 7 bases map to TRBD1. There are 15 residues in the CDR3. Germline values: CDR1 MDHEN, CDR2 SYDVKM. This CDR3 is CASSFATGNIGELFF. The DNA of the CDR3 is TGTGCCAGCAGTTTTGCGACAGGGAACATCGGGGAGCTGTTTTTT.

This clonotype was seen at least ten times. V usage is TRBV12-3 or TRBV12-4 and J usage is TRBJ2-1; D tentatively fits TRBD1 or TRBD2 (6 bases each). V lost 3 bases, J lost 6 bases, and 15 bases lay in between. The CDR3 contains 15 residues. DNA for the CDR3: TGTGCCAGCAGTTTTAAGGGGGGAGTAGTCAATGAGCAGTTCTTC. Protein sequence: CASSFKGGVVNEQFF.

As for this clonotype: One end of the junction does not line up with germline, which may come from a read error. The chain links TRBV11-2 to TRBJ2-1, with TRBD2 identical over 7 bases. Germline lookup yields CDR1 SGHAT and CDR2 FQNNGV. CDR3 length: 13 amino acids. The chain's CDR3 is CVSGRGDYNEQFF. DNA of the CDR3: TGTGTCAGCGGCCGGGGGGATTACAATGAGCAGTTCTTC.

Concerning this clonotype: A much larger clone differs by one base, so this may be a read error. The chain combines TRBV2 with TRBJ2-7; TRBD2 matches 7 bases. Germline loops: CDR1 SNHLY, CDR2 FYNNEI. The CDR3 spans 14 residues. CDR3 DNA sequence: TGTACCAGTTCACCGGGACTATACTTCTACGAGCAGTACTTC. Translating it yields CTSSPGLYFYEQYF.

V and J are TRBV20-1 and TRBJ1-2, with D uncertain. The CDR3 spans 12 residues. With 6 bases removed from V and 0 bases from J, the gap between germline ends came to 8 bases. Germline V gives CDR1 DFQATT, CDR2 SNEGSKA (reference sequence). CDR3 nucleotides: TGCAGTGCGTCCGGTCCTAACTATGGCTACACCTTC. Translated, it gives CSASGPNYGYTF.

This clonotype was seen at least ten times. V usage is TRBV6-6 and J usage is TRBJ1-5; a possible D gene is TRBD1 (5 bases). The V and J ends lost 2 bases and 4 bases respectively, with 12 bases between them. Germline V gene sequence: CDR1 MNHNY, CDR2 SVGAGI (reference sequence). CDR3 length: 15 residues. CDR3 bases: TGTGCCAGCAGTTACCCCGGGGACGGGAATCAGCCCCAGCATTTT. It specifies CASSYPGDGNQPQHF.

At least ten counts were recorded for this clonotype. A junction end diverges from the germline sequence, so it may reflect a read error. This chain uses TRBV11-3 with TRBJ2-7; the D gene is possibly TRBD1 (5 bases). The CDR3 sequence is 15 residues long. Germline CDR1 SGHNT, CDR2 YENEEA. The CDR3: CAGSLGTGPAYEQYF. CDR3 nucleotide sequence: TGTGCCGGCAGCTTGGGAACAGGTCCCGCCTACGAGCAGTACTTC. The whole variable domain, filled in from reference TRBV11-3 and TRBJ2-7, reads EAGVVQSPRYKIIEKKQPVAFWCNPISGHNTLYWYLQNLGQGPELLIRYENEEAVDDSQLPKDRFSAERLKGVDSTLKIQPAELGDSAVYLCAGSLGTGPAYEQYFGPGTRLTVT.

Concerning this clonotype itself: The junction and the germline gene differ at one end; a read error may be behind it. The chain uses TRBV29-1 and TRBJ1-5; D possibly corresponds to TRBD1 (6 bases). The CDR3 is 13 residues long. Germline CDR1 is SQVTM and CDR2 is ANQGSEA. Written as DNA, the CDR3 is TGTATCGTGGAACAGGGACTCAATCAGCCCCAGCATTTT. This translates into CIVEQGLNQPQHF. The full variable domain, with the rest looked up from reference TRBV29-1 and TRBJ1-5, is SAVISQKPSRDICQRGTSLTIQCQVDSQVTMMFWYRQQPGQSLTLIATANQGSEATYESGFVIDKFPISRPNLTFSTLTVSNMSPEDSSIYLCIVEQGLNQPQHFGDGTRLSIL.

As regards this clonotype: One junction end disagrees with the germline gene, perhaps due to a read error. The CDR3, as DNA: TGTGCCAGCAGTGAGACAGGGAGCAATCAACCCCAGCATTTT. Its protein product is CASSETGSNQPQHF. V usage is TRBV6-5 and J usage is TRBJ1-5, with 7 bases fitting TRBD1. CDR1 is MNHEY and CDR2 is SVGAGI in the germline V gene. The CDR3 runs 14 residues.

The table lists this clonotype with a few counts. J is TRBJ2-2 and V is TRBV5-1, with TRBD1 matching 7 bases. Per the germline V gene, CDR1 is SGHRS and CDR2 is YFSETQ. The CDR3 spans 15 residues. V lost 3 bases and J lost 6; bases outside the gene matches: 8. CDR3 amino acids: CASSSRPDRPGELFF. CDR3 DNA: TGCGCCAGCAGCTCCCGACCGGACAGGCCCGGGGAGCTGTTTTTT.

This clonotype was counted a few times. A much bigger clone sits one base away, suggesting this may be a read error. The chain is built from TRBV30 and TRBJ2-7; no clear D gene. This CDR3 spans 12 amino acids. CDR1 is GTSNPN, CDR2 SVGIG, per germline (reference sequence). This CDR3 reads CPWSPLDYEQYF. DNA of the CDR3: TGTCCCTGGAGCCCCTTAGACTACGAGCAGTACTTC.

The V and J genes are TRBV28 and TRBJ1-3; 7 nucleotides agree with TRBD1. Germline V CDR1 and CDR2: MDHEN, SYDVKM. The V and J ends lost 7 bases and 7 bases, in that order; junction bases with no gene match: 25. The CDR3 is made up of 19 amino acids. The CDR3 DNA sequence: TGTGCCAGCACCCCTCTGACAGGGCCCGCCTTGGTCTTCTCGAACACCATATATTTT. It yields the protein CASTPLTGPALVFSNTIYF. Looking up the rest from reference TRBV28 and TRBJ1-3 gives the full variable domain: DVKVTQSSRYLVKRTGEKVFLECVQDMDHENMFWYRQDPGLGLRLIYFSYDVKMKEKGDIPEGYSVSREKKERFSLILESASTNQTSMYLCASTPLTGPALVFSNTIYFGEGSWLTVV.

The chain joins TRBV29-1 to TRBJ2-2; 7 positions agree with TRBD2. Germline CDR1 reads SQVTM; CDR2 reads ANQGSEA. The CDR3 runs 14 residues. The CDR3 spells CSGAVGRYTGELFF. Here the CDR3 DNA reads TGCAGTGGGGCAGTCGGGAGGTATACCGGGGAGCTGTTTTTT.

Comment on this clonotype: A read error is possible here, since a much larger clone lies one base away. V is TRBV11-2 and J is TRBJ2-7; D unresolved. Germline CDR1 and CDR2: SGHAT and FQNNGV. The CDR3 is 12 residues long. This CDR3 reads CASVSLGYEQHF. Written as DNA, the CDR3 is TGTGCCAGCGTAAGCTTGGGGTACGAGCAGCACTTC.

This clonotype appeared once. The junction differs from germline at one of its ends, possibly a read error. V and J are TRBV5-5 and TRBJ1-1; TRBD1 matches 10 bases. The CDR3 is made up of 16 amino acids. Germline CDR1 SGHKS, CDR2 YYEKEE (reference sequence). Here the CDR3 reads CTSSSVLGTGDTEAFF. CDR3 in DNA: TGTACCAGCAGTTCGGTATTAGGGACAGGGGACACTGAAGCTTTCTTT.

This clonotype appeared once. Given a much more abundant clone one base away, this may be a read error. This chain uses TRBV20-1 with TRBJ2-2; D is unresolved. The CDR3 consists of 12 residues. The germline V gene has CDR1 DFQATT and CDR2 SNEGSKA (reference sequence). V was pared by 2 bases and J by 4 bases, with 5 bases between. The CDR3 sequence: CSARLTTGELFF. The CDR3 DNA reads as TGCAGTGCTAGATTGACCACCGGGGAGCTGTTTTTT.

About this clonotype: As the CDR3 is not closed by the conserved phenylalanine or tryptophan, this likely results from a read error. The chain joins TRBV11-3 to TRBJ2-1; the D is unclear. CDR1 SGHNT and CDR2 YENEEA come from the germline V gene. CDR3 length equals 16 residues. The germline V and J ends were trimmed by 5 bases and 0 bases, with 14 bases remaining between them. This chain's CDR3 is CASSPRSRNSYNEQFS. For the CDR3, the DNA is TGTGCCAGCAGCCCAAGATCTAGGAACTCCTACAATGAGCAGTTCTCC.

Comments on this clonotype: Germline and junction disagree at one end, which may indicate a read error. Written as DNA, the CDR3 is TGTGCCAGCAATAGACAGGGGGAGACCTACGAGCAGAACTTC. It specifies CASNRQGETYEQNF. The rearrangement uses TRBV6-1 and TRBJ2-7, with 9 positions matching TRBD1. This CDR3 region has 14 residues. Germline V gene sequence: CDR1 MNHNS, CDR2 SASEGT.

Turning to this clonotype: A much larger clone differs from this one at a single base, so this may be a read error. The chain combines TRBV7-9 with TRBJ2-3; D is tentatively TRBD1 or TRBD2 (6 bases each). In germline, CDR1 is SEHNR, CDR2 FQNEAQ (reference sequence). CDR3 size: 15 residues. CDR3 nucleotide sequence: TGTACCAGCAGCTTTGAGGGGGGAACCACAGATACGCAGTATTTT. Translated: CTSSFEGGTTDTQYF.

As regards this clonotype: A much larger clone differs by one base, so this may be a read error. The genes are TRBV7-9 and TRBJ2-1; possibly TRBD2 for D (5 bases). Trimming removed 5 bases at V and 0 bases at J, with 17 bases between. CDR3 length: 17 residues. Per the germline V gene, CDR1 is SEHNR and CDR2 is FQNEAQ (reference sequence). The CDR3 bases are TGTGCCAGCAGCCCCCTGTGGGGAGTCAGCTCCTACAATGAGCAGTTCTTC. Its protein is CASSPLWGVSSYNEQFF.

The gene calls are TRBV11-3 and TRBJ2-7; 9 bases line up with TRBD1. Judging by the DNA end, TRBJ2-1 fits better; the J call may be wrong. The CDR3 spans 14 residues. Germline V gene data show CDR1 as SGHNT and CDR2 as YENEEA. CDR3 nucleotides: TGTGTCAGTAGTCCGGGGACAGGGAGCGGCGAGCAGTTCTTC. Amino acid sequence: CVSSPGTGSGEQFF.

V usage is TRBV28 and J usage is TRBJ1-2; unclear D gene. There are 13 residues in the CDR3. V was clipped by 6 bases and J by 0 bases, with 8 bases between them. The germline CDR1 and CDR2 sequences are MDHEN and SYDVKM. CDR3 loop: CASRPAANYGYTF. CDR3 nucleotides: TGTGCCAGCAGGCCCGCAGCTAACTATGGCTACACCTTC.

This clonotype was seen at least ten times. The V gene is TRBV14, the J gene TRBJ2-5, with unresolved D. The CDR3 covers 13 residues. Per germline, CDR1 SGHDN and CDR2 FVKESK. With 4 bases removed from V and 2 bases from J, the gap between germline ends came to 8 bases. CDR3: CASSRAIQETQYF. The DNA for the CDR3 is TGTGCCAGCAGCCGGGCGATACAAGAGACCCAGTACTTC.

A note on this clonotype: Because the CDR3 is missing its conserved closing phenylalanine or tryptophan, this is likely a read error. The CDR3 DNA follows: TGTGCCAGCAGCTTAGTCGTAGCGGGGCGTGGTGAGCAGTTCTTA. Translation: CASSLVVAGRGEQFL. This chain uses TRBV7-9 with TRBJ2-1; TRBD2 matches at 8 bases. Losses at the gene ends were 1 base for V and 9 bases for J; bases not matched to a gene: 8. The CDR3 extends over 15 amino acids. Looked up from germline, CDR1 is SEHNR and CDR2 is FQNEAQ (reference sequence).

Worth noting for this clonotype: As the CDR3 is not closed by the conserved phenylalanine or tryptophan, this likely results from a read error. The chain uses TRBV11-2 and TRBJ2-5, with D hard to call. The CDR3 consists of 13 residues. The germline V gene encodes CDR1 SGHAT and CDR2 FQNNGV. Trimming took 3 bases from V and 10 from J, leaving 15 bases between them. The CDR3 loop is CASSLGLEGGQYI. The CDR3 DNA reads TGTGCCAGCAGCTTGGGATTAGAAGGCGGCCAGTACATC.

Points on this clonotype: The junction and the germline gene differ at one end; a read error may be behind it. The V and J genes are TRBV12-5 and TRBJ2-1, with D possibly called TRBD1 or TRBD2 (6 bases each). The germline V gene encodes CDR1 LGHNT and CDR2 FRNRAP. The CDR3 length is 12 residues. CDR3 bases: TGTGTTAGTGCTCTCGGGGGCAGCGAGCAGTTCTTC. Its protein is CVSALGGSEQFF.

Points on this clonotype: This is likely a read error, given that the CDR3 carries no conserved phenylalanine or tryptophan at its end. The V and J genes are TRBV5-4 and TRBJ2-2; no clear D. Germline values: CDR1 SGHNT, CDR2 YYREEE (reference sequence). This CDR3 is built from 14 residues. CDR3 sequence: CTSSLDPYTGELFY. The CDR3 DNA is TGTACCAGCAGCTTGGACCCCTACACCGGGGAGCTGTTTTAT.

This clonotype was counted a few times. The chain uses TRBV24-1 and TRBJ2-1, with 10 bases fitting TRBD1. J was trimmed by 3 bases and V by 9 bases; bases with no gene match: 10. In germline, CDR1 is KGHDR, CDR2 SFDVKD. The CDR3 is 16 amino acids. CDR3 in DNA: TGTGCCACCGGGGGGGGACAGGGGATGGGCTACAATGAGCAGTTCTTC. Translated: CATGGGQGMGYNEQFF.

With respect to this clonotype: Its ends do not fully match the called genes, so a read error is possible. The rearrangement uses TRBV6-6 and TRBJ2-7; D is undetermined. The CDR3 is made up of 12 amino acids. CDR1 and CDR2 (germline): MNHNY, SVGAGI (reference sequence). The CDR3 spells CTSSLTGYEQYF. CDR3 bases: TGTACCAGCAGCCTGACGGGCTACGAGCAGTACTTC.

As regards this clonotype: No conserved phenylalanine or tryptophan ends this CDR3, so it is likely a read error. J is TRBJ2-5 and V is TRBV6-6; 13 positions match TRBD2. There are 16 residues in the CDR3. CDR1 is MNHNY, CDR2 SVGAGI, per germline (reference sequence). The junction had 5 bases not matched to a gene; V was cut back by 2 bases and J by 5 bases. This CDR3 reads CASSYGGLAGRETQYS. In DNA, the CDR3 is TGTGCCAGCAGTTACGGGGGACTAGCGGGAAGGGAGACCCAGTACTCC.

Points on this clonotype: The junction departs from the called germline gene at one end, perhaps through a read error. This chain uses TRBV2 with TRBJ2-7; 8 bases match TRBD2. Germline V gene sequence: CDR1 SNHLY, CDR2 FYNNEI. This CDR3 is 12 amino acids long. The DNA for the CDR3 is TGTGACACTAGCGGTGGGTCTTACGAGCAATACTTC. This codes for CDTSGGSYEQYF.